The entry below describes one T cell receptor (beta chain). This sample was included in a study of control samples from healthy donors and cancer patients. The CDR3 consists of 15 residues. Germline CDR1 reads SGHTA; CDR2 reads FQGNSA. Germline trimming cut 1 base from V and 5 bases from J; bases unmatched to any gene: 8. Profiling relied on immunoSEQ multiplex PCR, and the TCRdb table lists in-frame clones only, not all of them. The sample holds fewer than 200,000 clones, around nine tenths seen once. The chain is built from TRBV7-2 and TRBJ2-7; 7 bases align to TRBD2. The sample consisted of blood. This clonotype was sampled from a man aged 25-45 years in good health. For the CDR3, the DNA is TGTGCCAGCAGCTTAGATGGCGGGAGAAGAAACGAGCAGTACTTC. Its translation: CASSLDGGRRNEQYF.